This T cell receptor (beta chain) was captured by sequencing in a study of T-cell reconstitution after alpha-beta-depleted transplantation in children. V was cut by 0 bases and J by 7 bases, with 19 bases left in between. Germline CDR1 reads DFQATT; CDR2 reads SNEGSKA (reference sequence). The CDR3 extends over 16 amino acids. Preparation of the TCRbeta library involved a method that used unique molecular identifiers. From the PCR reads, TCRdb called clonotypes with MiXCR, one entry per CDR3 protein. The sample shows some 520,000 distinct CDR3 sequences, approximately 32% of them seen only once. The chain carries TRBV20-1 and TRBJ2-1; tentative D call: TRBD1 (6 bases). This material consisted of PBMCs from the stem cell graft donor, taken from the stem cell graft. This sequence was found in a human donor who donated a stem cell graft to a child with aplastic anemia. CDR3 sequence: CSARDFWRQRGNEQFF. The DNA for the CDR3 is TGCAGTGCTAGAGATTTTTGGAGACAGAGGGGGAATGAGCAGTTCTTC.